This entry lists 8 T cell receptor beta chains sequenced from one sample in a study of cytomegalovirus exposure and HLA in healthy donors. Assay used: immunoSEQ multiplex PCR; TCRdb lists only in-frame clones, some missing. The sample lists fewer than 90,000 clones, almost 97% seen once, with 1.6% in the top ten. Sequencing was performed on PBMCs. These receptors all come from a man between 18 and 29 years old in good health and CMV-seropositive.

The chain joins TRBV4-2 to TRBJ2-5; 7 bases fit TRBD1. V lost 0 bases and J lost 3; bases outside the gene matches: 13. Germline V lookup: CDR1 LGHNA, CDR2 YNFKEQ. The CDR3 is 18 residues long. In DNA form, the CDR3 reads TGTGCCAGCAGCCAAGATGGCAATTTCGACAGGGTGAAAGAGACCCAGTACTTC. It specifies CASSQDGNFDRVKETQYF.

Here the CDR3 reads CASSLREAGGQWDEQFF. In DNA, the CDR3 is TGTGCCAGCAGCCTTCGGGAAGCGGGGGGGCAGTGGGATGAGCAGTTCTTC. The rearrangement links TRBV7-8 to TRBJ2-1; 10 nucleotides match TRBD2. This CDR3 spans 17 amino acids. The J segment lost 8 bases and the V segment lost 5 bases, leaving 15 bases of the junction unmatched. Looked up from germline, CDR1 is SGHVS and CDR2 is FQNEAQ.

The chain links TRBV19 to TRBJ2-7, with 8 bases aligning to TRBD1. Germline V gene data show CDR1 as LNHDA and CDR2 as SQIVND (reference sequence). With 5 bases clipped from V and 4 bases from J, the junction kept 13 bases outside the gene matches. This CDR3 region has 16 residues. The CDR3 coding sequence is TGTGCCAGTAGTCCAGGCCTGGGACAGGAGGGGTACGAGCAGTACTTC. Protein product: CASSPGLGQEGYEQYF.

This chain's CDR3 is CASSSWGRAAREKTGELFF. CDR3 sequence (DNA): TGTGCCAGCAGCTCCTGGGGACGGGCGGCGCGGGAGAAAACCGGGGAGCTGTTTTTT. The rearrangement links TRBV11-2 to TRBJ2-2, with 7 bases fitting TRBD2. This CDR3 region has 19 residues. V was clipped by 4 bases and J by 5 bases; unmatched bases: 19. Germline values: CDR1 SGHAT, CDR2 FQNNGV.

The chain carries TRBV18 and TRBJ2-7; 8 bases align to TRBD1. The CDR3 length is 12 residues. The ends lost 8 bases at V and 6 bases at J; junction bases unmatched: 6. The V gene's germline CDR1 is KGHSH and CDR2 LQKENI. CDR3 DNA sequence: TGTGCCAGCACAACAGGGGGAGTCGAGCAGTACTTC. It yields the protein CASTTGGVEQYF. Full variable domain (remainder filled in from reference TRBV18 and TRBJ2-7): NAGVMQNPRHLVRRRGQEARLRCSPMKGHSHVYWYRQLPEEGLKFMVYLQKENIIDESGMPKERFSAEFPKEGPSILRIQQVVRGDSAAYFCASTTGGVEQYFGPGTRLTVT.

The V and J genes are TRBV29-1 and TRBJ1-5; possibly TRBD1 for D (6 bases). The CDR3 loop spans 12 amino acids. Germline values: CDR1 SQVTM, CDR2 ANQGSEA. V was cut by 4 bases and J by 5 bases, with 9 bases left in between. CDR3 sequence reads: CSVVAGDQPQHF. CDR3 in DNA: TGCAGCGTTGTGGCAGGGGATCAGCCCCAGCATTTT.

The rearrangement joins TRBV29-1 to TRBJ1-4; D possibly corresponds to TRBD1 (5 bases). Trimming stripped 4 bases from V and 7 bases from J, with 10 bases between. CDR1 SQVTM and CDR2 ANQGSEA come from the germline V gene. The CDR3 is 12 residues long. CDR3 coding DNA: TGCAGCGTTGTCAGGGAGGGTGAAAAACTGTTTTTT. It translates to CSVVREGEKLFF.

V gene TRBV7-6 combines with J gene TRBJ2-1; TRBD2 matches at 11 bases. V gave up 5 bases and J gave up 6 bases; unmatched junction bases: 6. CDR1 SGHVS and CDR2 FNYEAQ come from the germline V gene. This CDR3 contains 15 residues. The CDR3 DNA reads as TGTGCCAGCAGCCGGGGACTAGCGGCCCCCAATGAGCAGTTCTTC. Its translation: CASSRGLAAPNEQFF.